The clone carrying this T cell receptor beta chain was detected only once. It was with 60 Vbeta and 13 Jbeta primers that the PCR ran. Clones were read by immunoSEQ multiplex PCR, and TCRdb kept only the in-frame ones, dropping some. The sample records some 150,000 clones, around four fifths being singletons. This sample is part of a study of cytomegalovirus exposure and HLA in healthy donors. Germline CDR1 SGHRS, CDR2 YFSETQ. V gave up 2 bases and J gave up 5 bases; unmatched junction bases: 2. This CDR3 comprises 14 residues. The rearrangement links TRBV5-1 to TRBJ2-1; 9 nucleotides align to TRBD1. The sequencing sample was made of PBMCs. The receptor was derived from a boy aged 2 to 10 in good health and CMV-seronegative. The chain's CDR3 is CASSFRDRDNEQFF. DNA of the CDR3: TGCGCCAGCAGCTTCCGGGACAGGGACAATGAGCAGTTCTTC.